This entry lists 10 T cell receptor beta chains sequenced from one sample in a study of regulatory T cells in long-lasting Graves disease (dated by TCRdb to about 2021). Reading the label with the study, this specimen's time point is: newly diagnosed GD, antithyroid drugs for less than 3 months. For both TCR sequencing and RNA sequencing, RNA was extracted from PBMCs using TRIzol. The protocol used for the library was multiplex PCR. This sample was sequenced with an Illumina HiSeq 4000. iRepertoire HTBI primers and Arm-PCR amplification of CDR3 regions were used to construct TCR beta libraries. TCRdb ran its own pipeline on the public reads, namely fastp trimming at Q25 and MiXCR clone calling, and kept in-frame beta chains. Each record represents a unique CDR3 protein, reported with the most common genes and DNA among its rows. The sample table lists 620,000 or so distinct CDR3 sequences, 16% of them with a count of one. In total, the top ten clones hold approximately 18% of the sample.

In addition, the sample was reused for a study of T cells in Graves' hyperthyroidism and ophthalmopathy.

This specimen was peripheral blood mononuclear cells (PBMCs), taken at new diagnosis, from a patient treated with antithyroid drugs. The receptors derive from a young woman with Graves disease. Donor details come from another sample of the same person, matched by shared clones.

The chain links TRBV19 to TRBJ1-4; D is unclear. CDR1 is LNHDA and CDR2 is SQIVND in the germline V gene (reference sequence). This CDR3 contains 13 residues. V was shortened by 8 bases and J by 5 bases, with 12 bases between the two germline ends. CDR3 sequence reads: CASSVSKNEKLFF. As DNA, the CDR3 is TGTGCCAGTTCCGTCAGTAAGAATGAAAAACTGTTTTTT. Full variable domain (outside the CDR3, taken from reference TRBV19 and TRBJ1-4): DGGITQSPKYLFRKEGQNVTLSCEQNLNHDAMYWYRQDPGQGLRLIYYSQIVNDFQKGDIAEGYSVSREKKESFPLTVTSAQKNPTAFYLCASSVSKNEKLFFGSGTQLSVL.

The V call is TRBV7-2, the J call TRBJ2-7, with D tentatively TRBD2 (6 bases). Germline CDR1 and CDR2: SGHTA and FQGNSA. The CDR3 covers 14 residues. V was cut by 5 bases and J by 5 bases, with 16 bases left in between. As DNA, the CDR3 is TGTGCCAGCAGCCGGAACCCGGGGGTCCACGAGCAGTACTTC. As protein: CASSRNPGVHEQYF.

This clonotype was picked up many times. CDR3 DNA: TGTGCCAGCAGCTGGGGGGGGCCCATGAACACTGAAGCTTTCTTT. Protein product: CASSWGGPMNTEAFF. The chain combines TRBV5-8 with TRBJ1-1; D perhaps matches TRBD1 (6 bases). The CDR3 is made up of 15 amino acids. Trimming took 3 bases from V and 0 from J, leaving 12 bases between them. Germline-derived CDR1 and CDR2 are SGHTS and YDEGEE.

Ten or more counts support this clonotype. V usage is TRBV28 and J usage is TRBJ2-7; a possible D gene is TRBD2 (5 bases). The CDR3 has 14 residues. With 5 bases removed from V and 9 bases from J, the gap between germline ends came to 20 bases. Germline loops: CDR1 MDHEN, CDR2 SYDVKM. The CDR3, as DNA: TGTGCCAGCAGTCTATCCCACCGAGGCGGAGGGCAGTACTTC. Translation: CASSLSHRGGGQYF.

The chain recombines TRBV7-2 with TRBJ2-2; 9 positions agree with TRBD2. The V gene end was trimmed by 5 bases and the J gene end by 5 bases; junction bases not matched to a gene: 9. There are 16 residues in the CDR3. CDR1 is SGHTA, CDR2 FQGNSA, per germline. The CDR3 DNA follows: TGTGCCAGCAGCCCAATAGCGGGAGTTTTTACCGGGGAGCTGTTTTTT. It specifies CASSPIAGVFTGELFF.

This clonotype was detected many times. The rearrangement joins TRBV5-1 to TRBJ2-1; 8 bases match TRBD2. CDR1 and CDR2 (germline): SGHRS, YFSETQ. J was trimmed by 2 bases and V by 4 bases; bases with no gene match: 8. The CDR3 spans 16 residues. In DNA form, the CDR3 reads TGCGCCAGCAGCGCGGGACTAGTGGAAGCCTACAATGAGCAGTTCTTC. Translating gives CASSAGLVEAYNEQFF.

This clonotype was observed a handful of times. The rearrangement links TRBV7-9 to TRBJ2-7; D is perhaps TRBD1 (5 bases). The CDR3 contains 15 residues. The V gene's germline CDR1 is SEHNR and CDR2 FQNEAQ (reference sequence). Trimming took off 5 bases at V and 2 bases at J, with 16 bases between the two ends. CDR3 sequence: CASSPIVGQPYEQYF. For the CDR3, the DNA is TGTGCCAGCAGCCCTATCGTGGGGCAGCCCTACGAGCAGTACTTC.

This clonotype occurred many times. V and J are TRBV12-3 or TRBV12-4 and TRBJ2-3; D uncertain. Trimming left V 6 bases short and J 4 bases short, with 14 bases between. The CDR3 totals 14 residues. The chain's CDR3 is CASRFAITADTQYF. The CDR3, as DNA: TGTGCCAGCAGATTCGCTATTACGGCAGATACGCAGTATTTT.

There are many counts of this clonotype. V usage is TRBV6-5 and J usage is TRBJ1-1; D call uncertain. The germline gives CDR1 MNHEY, CDR2 SVGAGI. This CDR3 has 15 residues. Trimming removed 2 bases at V and 1 base at J, with 11 bases between. The CDR3 DNA sequence: TGTGCCAGCAGTTACGACCGGGGTGCGAACACTGAAGCTTTCTTT. It codes for CASSYDRGANTEAFF.

This clonotype was observed many times. The rearrangement links TRBV28 to TRBJ1-1; D is unresolved. The CDR3 spans 15 residues. V lost 1 base to trimming and J lost 10 bases, with 19 bases between them. Germline-derived CDR1 and CDR2 are MDHEN and SYDVKM. CDR3 sequence: CASSLFEVGRRRAFF. For the CDR3, the DNA is TGTGCCAGCAGTTTATTCGAGGTTGGGAGGCGTAGAGCTTTCTTT.